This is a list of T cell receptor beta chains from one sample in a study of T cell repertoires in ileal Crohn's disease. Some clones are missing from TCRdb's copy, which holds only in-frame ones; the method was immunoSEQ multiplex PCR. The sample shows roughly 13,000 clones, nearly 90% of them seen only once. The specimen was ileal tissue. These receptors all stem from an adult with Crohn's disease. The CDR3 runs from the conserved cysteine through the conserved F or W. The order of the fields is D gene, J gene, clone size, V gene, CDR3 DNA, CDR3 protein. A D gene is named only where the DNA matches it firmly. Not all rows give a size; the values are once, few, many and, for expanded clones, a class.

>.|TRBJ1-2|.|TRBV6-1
TGTGCCAGCAGGGACAACCCATTGCACCTCTATGGCTACACCTTC
CASRDNPLHLYGYTF
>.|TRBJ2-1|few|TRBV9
TGTGCCAGCAGCGCCCCTGGGAGCGCCTACAATGAGCAGTTCTTC
CASSAPGSAYNEQFF
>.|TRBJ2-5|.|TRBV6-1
TGTGCCAGCAGTGAAGCGGGTGATGCCCCCGGGGAGACCCAGTACTTC
CASSEAGDAPGETQYF
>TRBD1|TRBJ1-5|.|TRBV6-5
TGTGCCACCGGGACAGGGAATCAGCCCCAGCATTTT
CATGTGNQPQHF
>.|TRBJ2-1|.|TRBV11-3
TGTGCCAGCAGCTTCCGGACTCTCAATGAGCAGTTCTTC
CASSFRTLNEQFF
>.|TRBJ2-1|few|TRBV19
TGTGCCAGTAGTATAGACGACGGACAGCGCGCCTACAATGAGCAGTTCTTC
CASSIDDGQRAYNEQFF
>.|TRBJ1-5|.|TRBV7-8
TGTGCCAGCAGCTTAGCAGGGGACAATAGCAATCAGCCCCAGCATTTT
CASSLAGDNSNQPQHF
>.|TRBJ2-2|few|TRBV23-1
TGCGCCAGCAGTCAAAATCAAGGACTGATCAACACCGGGGAGCTGTTTTTT
CASSQNQGLINTGELFF
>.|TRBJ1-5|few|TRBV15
TGTGCCACCAGCGATATTAGGGAGGGCGATCAGCCCCAGCATTTT
CATSDIREGDQPQHF
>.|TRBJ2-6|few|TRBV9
TGTGCCAGCAGCGTAGCTAACAGAGCCTCAGGGGCCAACGTCCTGACTTTC
CASSVANRASGANVLTF
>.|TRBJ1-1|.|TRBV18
TGTGCCAGCTCACCATCTAGTAACACTGAAGCTTTCTTT
CASSPSSNTEAFF
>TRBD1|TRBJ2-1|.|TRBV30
TGTGCCTGGATACGGGACAGCTACAATGAGCAGTTCTTC
CAWIRDSYNEQFF
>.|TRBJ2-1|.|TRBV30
TGTGCCTGGAGGCCCGGCGGCTCCTACAATGAGCAGTTCTTC
CAWRPGGSYNEQFF
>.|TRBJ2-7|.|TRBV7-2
TGTGCCAGCAGCTTTAATAGCGGAAGCTCCTACGAGCAGTACTTC
CASSFNSGSSYEQYF
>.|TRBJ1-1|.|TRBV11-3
TGTGCCAGCAGCTTCGACAGAGGCACTGAAGCTTTCTTT
CASSFDRGTEAFF
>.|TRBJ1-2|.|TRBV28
TGTGCCAGCAACAGCCAGGGGATTGGCTACACCTTC
CASNSQGIGYTF
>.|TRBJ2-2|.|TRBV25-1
TGTGCCAGCACGGGGGACACCGGGGAGCTGTTTTTT
CASTGDTGELFF
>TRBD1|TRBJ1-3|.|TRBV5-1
TGCGCCAGCAGCTCCCGGACAGGCGGAAACACCATATATTTT
CASSSRTGGNTIYF
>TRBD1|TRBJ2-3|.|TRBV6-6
TGTGCCAGCAGGCTACAGGGGGCGATAGATACGCAGTATTTT
CASRLQGAIDTQYF
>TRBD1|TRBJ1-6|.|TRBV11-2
TGTGCCAGCAGCTTATCCGGACAGGGGAGCTCACCCCTCCACTTT
CASSLSGQGSSPLHF
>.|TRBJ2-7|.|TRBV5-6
TGTGCCAGCAGCTCGAGTGTCTACGAGCAGTACTTC
CASSSSVYEQYF
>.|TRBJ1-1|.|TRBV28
TGTGCCAGCAGCCTACCCAGGGCCACTGAAGCTTTCTTT
CASSLPRATEAFF
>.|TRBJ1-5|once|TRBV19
TGTGCCAGTAGTACCCCTACCCCAGGGGGCAATCAGCCCCAGCATTTT
CASSTPTPGGNQPQHF
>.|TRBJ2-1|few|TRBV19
TGTGCCAGTAGTAGGACAGGAGGGTCCTACAATGAGCAGTTCTTC
CASSRTGGSYNEQFF
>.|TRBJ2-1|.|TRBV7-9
TGTGCCAGCAGCATCCCGCCTCGCCCTCCGGTCTTC
CASSIPPRPPVF
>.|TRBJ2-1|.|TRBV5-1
TGCGCCAGCAGCTTGGTTGGGGGGAACTACAATGAGCAGTTCTTC
CASSLVGGNYNEQFF
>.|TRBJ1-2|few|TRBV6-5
TGTGCCAGCAGTTCGGTGGGGGCAGACTATGGCTACACCTTC
CASSSVGADYGYTF
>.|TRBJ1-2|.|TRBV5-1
TGCGCCAGCAGCCAACAGGGTATTAGTGCGGATGGCTACACCTTC
CASSQQGISADGYTF
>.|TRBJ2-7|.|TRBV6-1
TGTGCCAGCACTAGGGGAAGCTCCTACGAGCAGTACTTC
CASTRGSSYEQYF
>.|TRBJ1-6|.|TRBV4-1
TGCGCCAGCAGCCAAGACGGTAATTCACCCCTCCACTTT
CASSQDGNSPLHF
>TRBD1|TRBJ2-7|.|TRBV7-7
TGTGCTAGCAGCTTAGGACAGGGTGCCGCCTACGAGCAGTACTTC
CASSLGQGAAYEQYF
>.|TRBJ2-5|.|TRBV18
TGTGCCAGCTCACCGTCGCTAGAGAAGCAAGAGACCCAGTACTTC
CASSPSLEKQETQYF
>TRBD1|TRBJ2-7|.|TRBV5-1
TGCGCCAGCGGCATACAGGGGGCGGTTGAGCAGTACTTC
CASGIQGAVEQYF
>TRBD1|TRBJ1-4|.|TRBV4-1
TGCGCCAGCAGCCTTCAGGGGGATGAAAAACTGTTTTTT
CASSLQGDEKLFF
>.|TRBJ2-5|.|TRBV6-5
TGTGCCAGCAAAACGGGGGTCCGGGAGACCCAGTACTTC
CASKTGVRETQYF
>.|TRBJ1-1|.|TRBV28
TGTGCCAGCACCACTGCGGGGGTGAACACTGAAGCTTTCTTT
CASTTAGVNTEAFF
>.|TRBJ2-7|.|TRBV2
TGTGCCAGCAGGTACTACGAGCAGTACTTC
CASRYYEQYF
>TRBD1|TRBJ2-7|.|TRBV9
TGTGCCAGCAGCCCGCTCCCGGGACAGGGGGCTTACGAGCAGTACTTC
CASSPLPGQGAYEQYF
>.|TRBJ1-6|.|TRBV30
TGTGCCTGGGACAGGAGCTCCTATAATTCACCCCTCCACTTT
CAWDRSSYNSPLHF
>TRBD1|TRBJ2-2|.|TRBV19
TGTGCCAGTAGTCCTGGGACAGGGGTGGCCGGGGAGCTGTTTTTT
CASSPGTGVAGELFF
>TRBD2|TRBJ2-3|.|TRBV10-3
TGTGCCATCAGTCGGGAGGTCTCTAGCACAGATACGCAGTATTTT
CAISREVSSTDTQYF
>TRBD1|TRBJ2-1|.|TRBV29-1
TGCAGCGTCCGTACTCCGGGACAGGGGAACAATGAGCAGTTCTTC
CSVRTPGQGNNEQFF
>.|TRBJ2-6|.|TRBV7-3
TGTGCCAGCACCCTTATATCAGGGGCTGGGGCCAACGTCCTGACTTTC
CASTLISGAGANVLTF